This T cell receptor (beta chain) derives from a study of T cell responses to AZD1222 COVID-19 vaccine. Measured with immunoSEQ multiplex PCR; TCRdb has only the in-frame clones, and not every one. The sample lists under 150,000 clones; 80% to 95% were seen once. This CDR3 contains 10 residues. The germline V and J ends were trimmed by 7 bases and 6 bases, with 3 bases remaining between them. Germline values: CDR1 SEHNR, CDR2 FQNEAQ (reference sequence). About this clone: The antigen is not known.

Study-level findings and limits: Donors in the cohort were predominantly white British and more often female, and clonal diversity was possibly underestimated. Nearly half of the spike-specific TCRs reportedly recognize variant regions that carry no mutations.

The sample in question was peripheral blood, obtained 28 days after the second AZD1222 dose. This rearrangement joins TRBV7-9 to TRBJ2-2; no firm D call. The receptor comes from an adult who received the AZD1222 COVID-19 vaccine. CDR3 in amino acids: CASIAGELFF. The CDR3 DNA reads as TGTGCCAGCATTGCCGGGGAGCTGTTTTTT.